Sequencing of this T cell receptor (beta chain) was carried out in a study of blood T cell repertoires in COVID-19. Produced via immunoSEQ multiplex PCR; TCRdb's table is partial and in-frame only. The table has some 75,000 clones, 75% to 90% seen once. This clone occurred a few times. The sample comprised peripheral blood. This clonotype was sampled from a man aged 45 to 65 with COVID-19, enrolled during active disease.

CDR3: CASTYGGGENSPLHF. For the CDR3, the DNA is TGTGCCAGCACCTACGGGGGAGGGGAGAATTCACCCCTCCACTTT. The V call is TRBV28, the J call TRBJ1-6; a possible D gene is TRBD1 (5 bases). This CDR3 has 15 residues. The V gene's germline CDR1 is MDHEN and CDR2 SYDVKM. V gave up 7 bases and J gave up 7 bases, with 17 bases separating them.